What follows is one TCR beta chain and its context. Its antigen is unidentified. Mismatch with germline at one junction end may stem from a read error. A multiplex PCR was run with 60 Vbeta primers and 13 Jbeta primers. Only in-frame clones appear in the TCRdb table, and some are missing; sequencing was by immunoSEQ multiplex PCR. The profile shows around 140,000 clones, less than 90% of them singletons. These data come from a study of cytomegalovirus exposure and HLA in healthy donors. Whole-study results and caveats: Across all donors, roughly uniform sequencing depth was an assumption of the presence/absence analyses. Reported findings show TCR beta sequences accurately forecast HLA-A and HLA-B alleles in most subjects. The classifier was said to identify cytomegalovirus status with high specificity and sensitivity.

CDR1 MDHEN and CDR2 SYDVKM come from the germline V gene. The CDR3 extends over 16 amino acids. The clonotype originates from a man aged 40-55 years in good health and CMV-seronegative. Sequenced: PBMCs. This rearrangement joins TRBV28 to TRBJ2-3, with 7 bases lining up with TRBD2. CDR3 DNA sequence: TGTGCCAGCACTCCCGGGACTACGATCACCGAACGAACGCCGTATTTT. It translates to CASTPGTTITERTPYF.